The 9 T cell receptor beta chains below come from one sample, sequenced in a study of T cells in Graves' hyperthyroidism and ophthalmopathy. The source material, RNA transcripts, was used to amplify TCR beta CDR3 regions. During a first-round RT-PCR of the TCR CDR3, the HTBI primer set was used. TCRdb re-analysed the multiplex PCR reads in MiXCR, keeping a single row per CDR3 protein. The sample lists around 190,000 distinct CDR3 sequences, about 15% occurring once. The sample comprised blood. These receptors were collected from a woman between 45 and 60 years old with Graves' hyperthyroidism.

The J gene is TRBJ2-1, the V gene TRBV4-1; possibly TRBD2 for D (5 bases). CDR3 length: 20 residues. In germline, CDR1 is MGHRA, CDR2 YSYEKL. With 0 bases removed from V and 7 bases from J, the gap between germline ends came to 28 bases. The CDR3 loop reads CASSQDGVATLTLGGNEQFF. In DNA form, the CDR3 reads TGCGCCAGCAGCCAAGACGGAGTAGCGACACTTACCTTAGGTGGGAATGAGCAGTTCTTC.

This clonotype has more than one count but fewer than ten. This chain links TRBV4-1 with TRBJ2-7, with TRBD2 identical over 7 bases. J was trimmed by 4 bases and V by 0 bases; bases with no gene match: 9. Germline V gives CDR1 MGHRA, CDR2 YSYEKL. CDR3 length: 16 residues. The CDR3 loop is CASSQELPAGVYEQYF. The CDR3 DNA reads TGCGCCAGCAGCCAAGAGTTACCTGCGGGGGTTTACGAGCAGTACTTC.

This clonotype was detected many times. The genes are TRBV28 and TRBJ1-1, with D possibly TRBD1 on 6 matching bases. The germline V gene encodes CDR1 MDHEN and CDR2 SYDVKM. This CDR3 has 14 residues. V lost 7 bases to trimming and J lost 4 bases, with 16 bases between them. The CDR3 sequence: CASTMDRSFTEAFF. The CDR3 nucleotides are TGTGCCAGCACTATGGACAGATCATTCACTGAAGCTTTCTTT.

Ten or more counts support this clonotype. J is TRBJ1-2 and V is TRBV28; D uncertain. The germline V gene encodes CDR1 MDHEN and CDR2 SYDVKM. The V end lost 5 bases, the J end lost 8 bases, and 15 bases lay between the germline ends. The CDR3 is 13 amino acids. CDR3: CASSPPGLRGYTF. For the CDR3, the DNA is TGTGCCAGCAGTCCCCCCGGGTTGCGGGGCTACACCTTC.

This clonotype was observed many times. This chain's CDR3 is CASSYSISTGHEQYF. For the CDR3, the DNA is TGTGCCAGCAGTTACTCGATTAGCACCGGTCACGAGCAGTACTTC. The chain joins TRBV6-5 to TRBJ2-7; D unclear. Germline CDR1 MNHEY, CDR2 SVGAGI. This CDR3 comprises 15 residues. Trimming removed 0 bases from V and 5 bases from J, with 14 bases in between.

This chain connects TRBV11-2 to TRBJ2-3; no clear D. Deletions cut 6 bases from V and 6 bases from J, with 10 bases between. This CDR3 has 12 amino acids. In germline, CDR1 is SGHAT, CDR2 FQNNGV. The CDR3 coding sequence is TGTGCCAGCAGTTCAACCCCTGATACGCAGTATTTT. Translating it yields CASSSTPDTQYF. Complete variable domain (other parts from reference TRBV11-2 and TRBJ2-3): EAGVAQSPRYKIIEKRQSVAFWCNPISGHATLYWYQQILGQGPKLLIQFQNNGVVDDSQLPKDRFSAERLKGVDSTLKIQPAKLEDSAVYLCASSSTPDTQYFGPGTRLTVL.

This clonotype occurred many times. The V call is TRBV6-1, the J call TRBJ2-7; maybe TRBD2 (6 bases). There are 14 residues in the CDR3. With 2 bases removed from V and 5 bases from J, the gap between germline ends came to 13 bases. Looked up from germline, CDR1 is MNHNS and CDR2 is SASEGT. In nucleotides, the CDR3 is TGTGCCAGCAGTGAACCGGGACTCAGGGACGAGCAGTACTTC. Translated: CASSEPGLRDEQYF.

Regarding this clonotype: A much larger clone is a single base away; this may be a read error. The conserved closing phenylalanine or tryptophan is absent in this CDR3, likely reflecting a read error. The chain employs TRBV10-3 and TRBJ2-3; weak D call: TRBD2 (5 bases). Germline V CDR1 and CDR2: ENHRY, SYGVKD. This CDR3 contains 15 residues. The V end lost 0 bases, the J end lost 0 bases, and 7 bases lay between the germline ends. CDR3 protein: CAISESDSSTDTQYS. The CDR3 DNA reads as TGTGCCATCAGTGAGTCGGACTCAAGCACAGATACGCAGTATTCT.

On this clonotype: The junction does not match germline at one end; this may be a read error. The V and J genes are TRBV20-1 and TRBJ2-5; 14 bases are a match to TRBD2. Germline loops: CDR1 DFQATT, CDR2 SNEGSKA (reference sequence). CDR3 length equals 14 residues. The CDR3 sequence: CSARTSGRGEAQYF. As DNA, the CDR3 is TGCAGTGCTAGGACTAGCGGGAGGGGAGAGGCCCAGTACTTC.